The 11 T cell receptor beta chains below come from one sample, sequenced in a study of control samples from healthy donors and cancer patients. The repertoire was sequenced with immunoSEQ multiplex PCR; TCRdb's copy has only in-frame clones and lacks some. Of approximately 140,000 clones detected, 89% appear once; the ten largest clones hold roughly 8%. The sequenced sample consisted of PBMCs. The receptor source for this set is a man over 45 with head and neck cancer.

This clone was observed a handful of times. The chain couples TRBV11-2 to TRBJ2-7, with no clear D. CDR3 length: 13 amino acids. The V gene lost 1 base and the J gene lost 1 base, with 5 bases spanning the gap. Germline values: CDR1 SGHAT, CDR2 FQNNGV. The CDR3 region is CASSLVNSYEQYF. In DNA, the CDR3 is TGTGCCAGCAGCTTAGTTAATTCCTACGAGCAGTACTTC.

J is TRBJ2-7 and V is TRBV28, with D perhaps TRBD1 (5 bases). The CDR3 length is 14 residues. Germline V gene sequence: CDR1 MDHEN, CDR2 SYDVKM. Trimming took off 3 bases at V and 1 base at J, with 10 bases between the two ends. CDR3 bases: TGTGCCAGCAGTTTGCAGTCAGGGTCCTACGAGCAGTACTTC. This codes for CASSLQSGSYEQYF.

The chain couples TRBV19 to TRBJ2-1, with D possibly TRBD2 on 6 matching bases. The CDR3 is 16 residues long. The V end lost 3 bases, the J end lost 0 bases, and 12 bases lay between the germline ends. Germline CDR1 is LNHDA and CDR2 is SQIVND (reference sequence). CDR3: CASSISSGGSYNEQFF. The CDR3 bases are TGTGCCAGTAGTATTAGTAGCGGTGGCTCCTACAATGAGCAGTTCTTC. Full variable domain (rest looked up from reference TRBV19 and TRBJ2-1): DGGITQSPKYLFRKEGQNVTLSCEQNLNHDAMYWYRQDPGQGLRLIYYSQIVNDFQKGDIAEGYSVSREKKESFPLTVTSAQKNPTAFYLCASSISSGGSYNEQFFGPGTRLTVL.

This chain connects TRBV29-1 to TRBJ1-2, with D possibly matching TRBD1 (5 bases). In germline, CDR1 is SQVTM, CDR2 ANQGSEA. V lost 0 bases to trimming and J lost 5 bases, with 13 bases between them. The CDR3 spans 14 residues. The CDR3 bases are TGCAGCGTTGAAGAGGGGTCAGGGCGTTATGGCTACACCTTC. This encodes CSVEEGSGRYGYTF.

The chain is built from TRBV28 and TRBJ2-7; TRBD1 aligns across 9 bases. This CDR3 has 13 residues. The germline CDR1 and CDR2 sequences are MDHEN and SYDVKM. The junction had 6 bases not matched to a gene; V was cut back by 6 bases and J by 6 bases. CDR3 region: CASRPTGGAEQYF. CDR3 nucleotide sequence: TGTGCCAGCAGACCCACAGGGGGCGCCGAGCAGTACTTC.

This sequence joins TRBV4-1 and TRBJ2-5; 12 bases fit TRBD1. V was clipped by 4 bases and J by 4 bases; unmatched bases: 10. The CDR3 contains 17 residues. Germline V CDR1 and CDR2: MGHRA, YSYEKL. CDR3 sequence reads: CASSPLPGQGAGETQYF. The CDR3 coding sequence is TGCGCCAGCAGCCCCTTACCGGGACAGGGGGCTGGAGAGACCCAGTACTTC.

This chain uses TRBV5-1 with TRBJ2-7, with D hard to call. The V end was cut by 4 bases, the J end by 4 bases, with 12 bases between. Germline V gene lookup returns CDR1 SGHRS and CDR2 YFSETQ. CDR3 length: 13 residues. The CDR3 protein is CASSPEASYEQYF. The CDR3 nucleotides are TGCGCCAGCAGCCCGGAAGCCTCTTACGAGCAGTACTTC.

The rearrangement links TRBV5-1 to TRBJ1-5; D is undetermined. Germline assignment: CDR1 SGHRS and CDR2 YFSETQ. The V gene lost 0 bases and the J gene lost 0 bases, with 16 bases spanning the gap. This CDR3 region has 18 residues. The DNA of the CDR3 is TGCGCCAGCAGCTTGGCCGTCACTCGTAGGGTTAGCAATCAGCCCCAGCATTTT. It specifies CASSLAVTRRVSNQPQHF.

The CDR3, as DNA: TGTGCCAGCAGCAAATCGGACAGGGGAGGATCCTACGAGCAGTACTTC. The encoded protein is CASSKSDRGGSYEQYF. The rearrangement joins TRBV21-1 to TRBJ2-7; TRBD1 is the table's D call, not checked against the DNA. TRBV21-1 constitutes a pseudogene. This CDR3 has 16 residues.

The chain is built from TRBV24-1 and TRBJ1-5, with D unclear. Germline-derived CDR1 and CDR2 are KGHDR and SFDVKD. CDR3 length equals 13 residues. V lost 3 bases and J 7 bases, leaving 9 bases between the germline ends. The CDR3 nucleotides read TGTGCCACCAGTGATGGAGGTAAACAGCCCCAGCATTTT. This translates into CATSDGGKQPQHF.

The chain employs TRBV12-5 and TRBJ2-2; possible D gene TRBD1, 6 bases. From germline, CDR1 is LGHNT and CDR2 FRNRAP. V was cut by 7 bases and J by 2 bases, with 11 bases left in between. This CDR3 contains 14 residues. The CDR3 DNA sequence: TGTGCTAGTGCCCCGGGACACAACACCGGGGAGCTGTTTTTT. This encodes CASAPGHNTGELFF.